Each of the 24 T cell receptor beta chains below was sequenced from the same sample in a study of blood T cell repertoires in COVID-19. Assay used: immunoSEQ multiplex PCR; TCRdb lists only in-frame clones, some missing. The sample contains around 470,000 clones, 89% of which appear only once. The material sequenced was peripheral blood. The source of these receptors is a young man with COVID-19, enrolled during active disease.

This chain uses TRBV5-1 with TRBJ2-3; D remains ambiguous. Trimming shortened V by 3 bases and J by 2 bases, and 10 bases separated the two germline ends. The CDR3 has 14 residues. Germline V gene data show CDR1 as SGHRS and CDR2 as YFSETQ. Here the CDR3 reads CASSSLAVTDTQYF. DNA for the CDR3: TGCGCCAGCAGCTCCTTAGCCGTCACAGATACGCAGTATTTT.

The J gene is TRBJ2-3, the V gene TRBV3-1 (or the pseudogene TRBV3-2); TRBD2 aligns across 10 bases. Germline CDR1 reads LGHDT; CDR2 reads YNNKEL (reference sequence). V trimming: 11 bases; J trimming: 6 bases; junction bases outside the gene matches: 14. This CDR3 comprises 15 residues. The CDR3 reads CAGRWASGRSDTQYF. Here the CDR3 DNA reads TGTGCCGGCCGGTGGGCTAGCGGGAGATCGGATACGCAGTATTTT.

V and J are TRBV7-9 and TRBJ1-1; 8 nucleotides match TRBD1. This CDR3 is built from 15 residues. J gave up 4 bases and V 4 bases, and 8 bases lay outside the gene matches. Germline V gene data show CDR1 as SEHNR and CDR2 as FQNEAQ (reference sequence). As DNA, the CDR3 is TGTGCCAGCAGCTCAGGGGGCATTGGGAGCACTGAAGCTTTCTTT. It specifies CASSSGGIGSTEAFF.

This clone was seen a few times. V is TRBV19 and J is TRBJ1-1, with TRBD1 as a possible D gene (6 bases). V shed 7 bases and J shed 4 bases, with 16 bases lying between them. Germline lookup yields CDR1 LNHDA and CDR2 SQIVND (reference sequence). CDR3 length: 14 amino acids. CDR3 protein: CASTIALRGTEAFF. The CDR3 bases are TGTGCCAGTACGATCGCACTCAGGGGCACTGAAGCTTTCTTT.

This clone was picked up a small number of times. The chain has TRBV7-6 and TRBJ2-5, with D hard to call. The CDR3 is 13 amino acids. Germline CDR1 and CDR2: SGHVS and FNYEAQ. Trimming pared 5 bases from V and 4 bases from J, leaving 11 bases between. The CDR3 spells CASSHAQAETQYF. CDR3 coding DNA: TGTGCCAGCAGCCACGCCCAAGCAGAGACCCAGTACTTC.

The rearrangement uses TRBV9 and TRBJ2-3, with 10 bases lining up with TRBD1. The CDR3 runs to 16 residues. The germline V gene encodes CDR1 SGDLS and CDR2 YYNGEE. After removal of 7 bases from V and 4 bases from J, the junction contained 12 bases not matched to a gene. CDR3 region: CASSVKGQGIADTQYF. CDR3 nucleotide sequence: TGTGCCAGCTCGGTAAAGGGACAGGGGATCGCAGATACGCAGTATTTT.

V is TRBV7-9 and J is TRBJ2-1; D perhaps matches TRBD2 (5 bases). The CDR3 is 15 amino acids. Germline V gene sequence: CDR1 SEHNR, CDR2 FQNEAQ (reference sequence). The ends were cut back, 5 bases at V and 5 bases at J, with 16 bases in the middle. The CDR3 DNA sequence: TGTGCCAGCAGCCTGAGCGGATTGACCCACAATGAGCAGTTCTTC. Translation gives CASSLSGLTHNEQFF.

The chain carries TRBV5-6 and TRBJ2-1, with D tentatively TRBD2 (6 bases). The CDR3 extends over 17 amino acids. V lost 3 bases to trimming and J lost 0 bases, with 16 bases between them. Looked up from germline, CDR1 is SGHDT and CDR2 is YYEEEE. The DNA of the CDR3 is TGTGCCAGCAGCTCAGTCGTTAGCGGTAGCTCCTACAATGAGCAGTTCTTC. This codes for CASSSVVSGSSYNEQFF.

Here the CDR3 DNA reads TGTGCCAGCAGCTCCCGTAGCGGGGGGCTAGGTGAGCAGTTCTTC. It specifies CASSSRSGGLGEQFF. The chain has TRBV7-9 and TRBJ2-1, with TRBD2 identical over 10 bases. V shed 4 bases and J 9 bases; nucleotides not matched to a gene: 9. Germline V gene data show CDR1 as SEHNR and CDR2 as FQNEAQ (reference sequence). The CDR3 consists of 15 residues.

The chain couples TRBV5-1 to TRBJ2-1; 12 bases match TRBD2. The CDR3 sequence is 16 residues long. Germline CDR1 SGHRS, CDR2 YFSETQ. The V segment lost 5 bases and the J segment 9 bases; nucleotides outside the gene matches: 12. CDR3 DNA: TGCGCCAGCAGGCGTTTCCTAGCGGGAGGGCCGGGTGAGCAGTTCTTC. The encoded protein is CASRRFLAGGPGEQFF.

The chain combines TRBV24-1 with TRBJ2-5; TRBD1 matches 12 bases. V gave up 5 bases and J gave up 5 bases; unmatched junction bases: 11. Germline CDR1 reads KGHDR; CDR2 reads SFDVKD. The CDR3 has 17 residues. This CDR3 reads CATSGRDRGLVEETQYF. The CDR3, as DNA: TGTGCCACCAGTGGCCGGGACAGGGGGCTGGTAGAGGAGACCCAGTACTTC.

This rearrangement joins TRBV3-1 (or the pseudogene TRBV3-2) to TRBJ2-1; no clear D. Trimming took 5 bases from V and 9 from J, leaving 14 bases between them. The CDR3 length is 13 residues. The germline V gene encodes CDR1 LGHDT and CDR2 YNNKEL (reference sequence). Here the CDR3 reads CASSVRSIGEQFF. Here the CDR3 DNA reads TGTGCCAGCAGCGTTCGGTCGATCGGTGAGCAGTTCTTC.

The V call is TRBV14, the J call TRBJ1-4, with 7 bases identical to TRBD1. CDR3 length: 15 residues. The junction had 4 bases not matched to a gene; V was cut back by 2 bases and J by 4 bases. The germline CDR1 and CDR2 sequences are SGHDN and FVKESK. CDR3: CASSQTDRFNEKLFF. The CDR3 DNA reads TGTGCCAGCAGCCAAACGGACAGGTTTAATGAAAAACTGTTTTTT.

This clone was counted only a few times. The chain employs TRBV5-6 and TRBJ2-5, with a tentative D call TRBD2 (7 bases). Germline lookup yields CDR1 SGHDT and CDR2 YYEEEE. Trimming shortened V by 0 bases and J by 7 bases, and 13 bases separated the two germline ends. The CDR3 covers 14 residues. The CDR3 loop reads CASSLGLARGTQYF. CDR3 sequence (DNA): TGTGCCAGCAGCTTGGGACTAGCCAGGGGGACCCAGTACTTC.

V gene TRBV5-1 combines with J gene TRBJ2-3, with TRBD1 identical over 9 bases. V shed 4 bases, J shed 4 bases, and the junction held 22 bases outside the gene matches. The CDR3 has 20 amino acids. Germline CDR1 is SGHRS and CDR2 is YFSETQ. CDR3 nucleotides: TGCGCCAGCAGCACCACCGGGACAGGGACTGGACTAGTTGTTCCAGATACGCAGTATTTT. It codes for CASSTTGTGTGLVVPDTQYF. The whole variable domain, remainder taken from reference TRBV5-1 and TRBJ2-3, is KAGVTQTPRYLIKTRGQQVTLSCSPISGHRSVSWYQQTPGQGLQFLFEYFSETQRNKGNFPGRFSGRQFSNSRSEMNVSTLELGDSALYLCASSTTGTGTGLVVPDTQYFGPGTRLTVL.

The CDR3 DNA sequence: TGCGCCAGCAGCTTGGGGCCGACAGCGGGAGGGTTTTTTTACGAGCAGTACTTC. This codes for CASSLGPTAGGFFYEQYF. The chain joins TRBV5-1 to TRBJ2-7, with 10 bases matching TRBD2. Germline CDR1 and CDR2: SGHRS and YFSETQ. This CDR3 comprises 18 residues. V lost 0 bases to trimming and J lost 4 bases; unmatched junction nucleotides: 13.

The J gene is TRBJ2-7, the V gene TRBV7-9, with 11 bases lining up with TRBD1. Germline V gene lookup returns CDR1 SEHNR and CDR2 FQNEAQ (reference sequence). The CDR3 is 13 amino acids. V lost 4 bases to trimming and J lost 5 bases; unmatched junction nucleotides: 1. This CDR3 is CASSSGQGDEQYF. Here the CDR3 DNA reads TGTGCCAGCAGCTCGGGACAGGGGGACGAGCAGTACTTC. The whole variable domain, remainder taken from reference TRBV7-9 and TRBJ2-7, is DTGVSQNPRHKITKRGQNVTFRCDPISEHNRLYWYRQTLGQGPEFLTYFQNEAQLEKSRLLSDRFSAERPKGSFSTLEIQRTEQGDSAMYLCASSSGQGDEQYFGPGTRLTVT.

J is TRBJ2-3 and V is TRBV5-5; D gene unclear. V lost 1 base and J lost 0, with 3 bases in between. The CDR3 totals 13 residues. Germline V gene data show CDR1 as SGHKS and CDR2 as YYEKEE (reference sequence). The CDR3 DNA is TGTGCCAGCAGCTTGCTGAGCACAGATACGCAGTATTTT. It encodes CASSLLSTDTQYF.

This chain joins TRBV20-1 and TRBJ1-2; weak D call: TRBD1 (5 bases). The germline V gene has CDR1 DFQATT and CDR2 SNEGSKA (reference sequence). V lost 3 bases, J lost 6 bases, and 14 bases lay in between. The CDR3 has 13 amino acids. Written as DNA, the CDR3 is TGCAGTGCTAGTTCGGGCAGGGATAATGGCTACACCTTC. Its translation is CSASSGRDNGYTF.

This sequence joins TRBV19 and TRBJ1-1, with D unresolved. From germline, CDR1 is LNHDA and CDR2 SQIVND (reference sequence). The CDR3 totals 11 residues. Trimming cost V 6 bases and J 0 bases, with 2 bases left between them. Here the CDR3 reads CASSLNTEAFF. The CDR3 nucleotides are TGTGCCAGTAGCTTGAACACTGAAGCTTTCTTT.

This chain links TRBV2 with TRBJ2-7; 9 bases align to TRBD1. The CDR3 runs 15 residues. Germline V gives CDR1 SNHLY, CDR2 FYNNEI. With 6 bases clipped from V and 4 bases from J, the junction kept 10 bases outside the gene matches. CDR3 residues: CASSLLGQGTYEQYF. The CDR3 DNA reads TGTGCCAGCAGCCTACTTGGACAGGGGACATACGAGCAGTACTTC.

V gene TRBV9 combines with J gene TRBJ2-2; D might be TRBD2 (6 bases). Per germline, CDR1 SGDLS and CDR2 YYNGEE. This CDR3 has 16 residues. Deletions cut 0 bases from V and 0 bases from J, with 9 bases between. CDR3 DNA: TGTGCCAGCAGCGTAGTTGCGGGGTCGAACACCGGGGAGCTGTTTTTT. It specifies CASSVVAGSNTGELFF.

The gene calls are TRBV5-1 and TRBJ2-1, with 11 nucleotides matching TRBD2. In germline, CDR1 is SGHRS, CDR2 YFSETQ. Trimming at V came to 0 bases and at J to 2 bases, leaving 7 bases not matched to a gene. The CDR3 extends over 18 amino acids. CDR3 nucleotides: TGCGCCAGCAGCTTGGGATCTCTAGCGGGAGGAGCCTACAATGAGCAGTTCTTC. This sequence encodes CASSLGSLAGGAYNEQFF.

CDR3 protein: CASSWDSPNTGELFF. In DNA form, the CDR3 reads TGCGCCAGCAGTTGGGACAGCCCGAACACCGGGGAGCTGTTTTTT. The chain links TRBV5-1 to TRBJ2-2; TRBD1 aligns across 7 bases. Trimming took 5 bases from V and 0 from J; bases not matched to a gene: 4. CDR3 length equals 15 residues. Per the germline V gene, CDR1 is SGHRS and CDR2 is YFSETQ.